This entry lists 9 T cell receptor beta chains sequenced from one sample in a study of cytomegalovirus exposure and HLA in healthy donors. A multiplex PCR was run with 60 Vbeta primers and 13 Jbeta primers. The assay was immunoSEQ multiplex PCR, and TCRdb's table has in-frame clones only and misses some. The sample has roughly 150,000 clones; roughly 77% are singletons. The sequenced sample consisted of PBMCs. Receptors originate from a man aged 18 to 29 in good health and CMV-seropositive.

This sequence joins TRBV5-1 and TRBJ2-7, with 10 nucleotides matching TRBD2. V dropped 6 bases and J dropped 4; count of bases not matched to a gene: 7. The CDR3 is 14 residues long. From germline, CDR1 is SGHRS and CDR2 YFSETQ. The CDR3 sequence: CASKSSSGRYEQYF. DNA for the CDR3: TGCGCCAGCAAATCCAGTAGCGGGAGGTACGAGCAGTACTTC.

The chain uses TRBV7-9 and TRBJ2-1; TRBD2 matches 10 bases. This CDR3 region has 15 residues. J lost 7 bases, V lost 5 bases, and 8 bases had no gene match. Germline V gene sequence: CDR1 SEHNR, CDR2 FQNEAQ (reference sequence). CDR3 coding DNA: TGTGCCAGCAGCCAAAGCGGGAGGGGTTGGAATGAGCAGTTCTTC. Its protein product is CASSQSGRGWNEQFF.

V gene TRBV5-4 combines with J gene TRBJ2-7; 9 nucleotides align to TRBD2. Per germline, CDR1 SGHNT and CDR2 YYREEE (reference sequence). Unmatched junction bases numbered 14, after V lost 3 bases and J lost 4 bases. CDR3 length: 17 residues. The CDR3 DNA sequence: TGTGCCAGCAGCTCCTCCGGGGTTAGCGGGGGATATTACGAGCAGTACTTC. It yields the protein CASSSSGVSGGYYEQYF.

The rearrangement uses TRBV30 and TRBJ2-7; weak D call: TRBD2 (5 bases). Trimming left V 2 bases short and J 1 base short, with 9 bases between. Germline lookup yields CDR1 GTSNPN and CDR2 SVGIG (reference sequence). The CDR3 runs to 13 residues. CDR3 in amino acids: CAWSRGSSYEQYF. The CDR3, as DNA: TGTGCCTGGAGTAGAGGGTCTTCCTACGAGCAGTACTTC.

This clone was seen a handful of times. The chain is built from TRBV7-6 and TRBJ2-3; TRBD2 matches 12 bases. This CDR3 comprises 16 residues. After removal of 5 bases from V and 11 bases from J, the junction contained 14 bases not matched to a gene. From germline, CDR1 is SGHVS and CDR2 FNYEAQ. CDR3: CASSHKIGLAGGQQYF. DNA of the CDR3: TGTGCCAGCAGCCATAAAATAGGGCTAGCGGGAGGGCAGCAGTATTTT.

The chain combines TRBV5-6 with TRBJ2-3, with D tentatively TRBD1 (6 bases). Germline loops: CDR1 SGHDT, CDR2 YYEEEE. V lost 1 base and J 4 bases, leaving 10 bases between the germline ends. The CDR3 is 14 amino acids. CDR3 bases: TGTGCCAGCAGCTTGAACAGGGTAGCAGATACGCAGTATTTT. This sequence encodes CASSLNRVADTQYF.

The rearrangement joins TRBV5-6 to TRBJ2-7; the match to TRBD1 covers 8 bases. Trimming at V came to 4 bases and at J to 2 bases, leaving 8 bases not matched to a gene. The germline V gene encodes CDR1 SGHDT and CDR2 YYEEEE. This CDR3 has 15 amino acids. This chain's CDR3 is CASSAFGQGAYEQYF. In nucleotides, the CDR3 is TGTGCCAGCAGCGCCTTTGGACAGGGTGCCTACGAGCAGTACTTC.

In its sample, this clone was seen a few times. Here the CDR3 DNA reads TGTGCCAGTAGTATAGAGAGGGCGGCGGGCTACACCTTC. Translation gives CASSIERAAGYTF. V and J are TRBV19 and TRBJ1-2; D remains unclear. CDR1 and CDR2 from the germline V gene are LNHDA and SQIVND (reference sequence). Trimming shortened V by 0 bases and J by 8 bases, and 10 bases separated the two germline ends. This CDR3 region has 13 residues.

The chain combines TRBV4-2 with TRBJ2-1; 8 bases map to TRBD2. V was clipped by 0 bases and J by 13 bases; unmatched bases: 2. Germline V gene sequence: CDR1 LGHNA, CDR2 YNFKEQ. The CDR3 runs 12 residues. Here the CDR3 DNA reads TGTGCCAGCAGCCAAGAAGGGACTAGACAGTTCTTC. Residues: CASSQEGTRQFF.